This T cell receptor (beta chain) was found in a study of CD8+ T cells in alopecia areata. CDR1 SGHDT and CDR2 YYEEEE come from the germline V gene. Trimming took off 3 bases at V and 13 bases at J, with 16 bases between the two ends. This CDR3 contains 13 residues. Extraction of RNA preceded its reverse transcription into cDNA, which served as the sequencing template. Libraries were prepared by immunoSEQ multiplex PCR; TCRdb keeps only in-frame clonotypes and omits some of them. The sample holds roughly 120,000 clones; roughly 69% are singletons and the top ten take around 2.7%. Sequencing used CD4+ T cells sorted from blood. The chain joins TRBV5-6 to TRBJ1-4; D possibly corresponds to TRBD1 (5 bases). This clonotype was sampled from a human donor in good health. In DNA form, the CDR3 reads TGTGCCAGCAGCTCGAGGGCGGGACGGATACTGTTTTTT. As protein: CASSSRAGRILFF.